This T cell receptor (beta chain) derives from a study of T cell changes during pregnancy in multiple sclerosis. Clones were read by immunoSEQ multiplex PCR, and TCRdb kept only the in-frame ones, dropping some. The repertoire includes under 45,000 clones, about 87% of them detected once, and more than 0.9% sits in the top ten. Sequences were derived from CD4+ T cells from peripheral blood mononuclear cells, sampled in the second trimester of pregnancy. This TCR was sampled from a female donor with multiple sclerosis, enrolled in a pregnancy study.

The CDR3 region is CASSLERGGLAGWNEQFF. In nucleotides, the CDR3 is TGTGCCAGCAGCTTAGAACGGGGGGGGCTAGCGGGGTGGAATGAGCAGTTCTTC. The chain joins TRBV7-9 to TRBJ2-1; 9 positions match TRBD2. The CDR3 is made up of 18 amino acids. V lost 1 base, J lost 7 bases, and 14 bases stayed unmatched. Germline V lookup: CDR1 SEHNR, CDR2 FQNEAQ (reference sequence). Supplemented by reference TRBV7-9 and TRBJ2-1, the full variable domain reads DTGVSQNPRHKITKRGQNVTFRCDPISEHNRLYWYRQTLGQGPEFLTYFQNEAQLEKSRLLSDRFSAERPKGSFSTLEIQRTEQGDSAMYLCASSLERGGLAGWNEQFFGPGTRLTVL.